A single TCR beta chain is shown here with its context. This record belongs to a study of blood T cell repertoires in COVID-19. Participants classified as exposed had met a COVID-19 case within 2 weeks before study entry. Assay: immunoSEQ multiplex PCR; the TCRdb copy retains only in-frame clones and omits some. The table has a few hundred thousand clones, approximately 91% seen once. Germline CDR1 and CDR2: MGHDK and SYGVNS. The CDR3 runs 13 residues. V shed 6 bases and J shed 7 bases, with 16 bases lying between them. This chain links TRBV25-1 with TRBJ2-7; TRBD2 might be the D (5 bases). The clonotype comes from a woman aged 25 to 39 who had been exposed to COVID-19. Sequencing was carried out using PBMCs or T cells enriched from blood (not recorded which). CDR3 nucleotides: TGTGCCAGCAGGGACTGGACGTCTGGAGAGCAGTACTTC. It encodes CASRDWTSGEQYF.